The 15 T cell receptor beta chains presented below share a single source sample, sequenced in a study of T cell responses to AZD1222 COVID-19 vaccine (dated by TCRdb to about 2021). In light of the paper, this sample's time point label describes: about 28 days (+/-7) after the second vaccine dose. Libraries were prepared through the immunoSEQ multiplex PCR assay. TCRdb obtained this table from immuneACCESS and retained in-frame rearrangements with V and J assigned. These tables miss some clones; where compared with another copy, unresolved V genes account for less than half of the shortfall, and the remainder is unexplained. Within this sample are 95,000 to 150,000 clones, with 85% of them counted one time only. The ten largest clones represent roughly 4.4% of the sample. Sequenced here: peripheral blood, sampled 28 days after the second AZD1222 dose. The receptors derive from an adult who received the AZD1222 COVID-19 vaccine.

The chain couples TRBV10-3 to TRBJ1-6; D is unclear. With 6 bases removed from V and 5 bases from J, the gap between germline ends came to 14 bases. The CDR3 length is 15 residues. Germline lookup yields CDR1 ENHRY and CDR2 SYGVKD. The CDR3 here is CAISRAAADNSPLHF. CDR3 nucleotide sequence: TGTGCCATCAGCCGGGCCGCGGCCGATAATTCACCCCTCCACTTT.

The chain employs TRBV4-2 and TRBJ1-2; D is unclear. CDR1 and CDR2 (germline): LGHNA, YNFKEQ. V was cut by 6 bases and J by 6 bases, with 17 bases left in between. The CDR3 spans 14 residues. The CDR3 coding sequence is TGTGCCAGCAGAGACGGGTTTAGTAGAAATGGCTACACCTTC. Translation gives CASRDGFSRNGYTF.

V usage is TRBV2 and J usage is TRBJ2-7; tentatively, D is TRBD1 (5 bases). The CDR3 spans 16 residues. V lost 8 bases and J 2 bases, leaving 22 bases between the germline ends. Germline lookup yields CDR1 SNHLY and CDR2 FYNNEI. CDR3 sequence: CASGTLFGHLTYEQYF. DNA of the CDR3: TGTGCCAGCGGTACCTTATTCGGACACCTTACCTACGAGCAGTACTTC.

The rearrangement joins TRBV7-2 to TRBJ2-3; D might be TRBD2 (5 bases). V dropped 5 bases and J dropped 3 bases, with 21 bases sitting between them. The CDR3 contains 17 residues. CDR1 and CDR2 from the germline V gene are SGHTA and FQGNSA. The CDR3 is CASSGSPGSVRTDTQYF. CDR3 nucleotide sequence: TGTGCCAGCAGCGGCTCTCCGGGTAGCGTGAGGACAGATACGCAGTATTTT.

This chain connects TRBV7-2 to TRBJ1-1, with D perhaps TRBD1 (6 bases). Per the germline V gene, CDR1 is SGHTA and CDR2 is FQGNSA. This CDR3 is built from 15 residues. V gave up 1 base and J gave up 3 bases, with 12 bases separating them. The CDR3 here is CASSLGRTEYTEAFF. CDR3 DNA sequence: TGTGCCAGCAGCTTAGGACGGACAGAGTACACTGAAGCTTTCTTT. Drawing the rest from reference TRBV7-2 and TRBJ1-1, the complete variable domain is GAGVSQSPSNKVTEKGKDVELRCDPISGHTALYWYRQSLGQGLEFLIYFQGNSAPDKSGLPSDRFSAERTGGSVSTLTIQRTQQEDSAVYLCASSLGRTEYTEAFFGQGTRLTVV.

The chain has TRBV7-9 and TRBJ1-2; tentative D call: TRBD1 (5 bases). The germline V gene has CDR1 SEHNR and CDR2 FQNEAQ (reference sequence). The length of the CDR3 is 18 residues. V shed 2 bases and J shed 0 bases, with 19 bases lying between them. The CDR3, as DNA: TGTGCCAGCAGCTTACCGGGGGAGTCTGGCGGGACTAACTATGGCTACACCTTC. Residues: CASSLPGESGGTNYGYTF.

The rearrangement links TRBV3-1 (or the pseudogene TRBV3-2) to TRBJ2-7; possibly TRBD1 or TRBD2 for D (5 bases each). Germline assignment: CDR1 LGHDT and CDR2 YNNKEL (reference sequence). The germline V and J ends were trimmed by 1 base and 2 bases, with 9 bases remaining between them. This CDR3 spans 14 amino acids. The CDR3 bases are TGTGCCAGCAGCCAAGGGGGGTGGCCCTACGAGCAGTACTTC. Amino acids: CASSQGGWPYEQYF.

This sequence joins TRBV11-3 and TRBJ1-2; 9 positions match TRBD1. The CDR3 runs 15 residues. The junction had 6 bases not matched to a gene; V was cut back by 1 base and J by 6 bases. Germline assignment: CDR1 SGHNT and CDR2 YENEEA. This chain's CDR3 is CASSLVGQGADGYTF. For the CDR3, the DNA is TGTGCCAGCAGCTTAGTGGGACAGGGCGCCGATGGCTACACCTTC.

This chain links TRBV12-3 or TRBV12-4 with TRBJ1-4, with 10 positions matching TRBD1. With 5 bases clipped from V and 11 bases from J, the junction kept 5 bases outside the gene matches. This CDR3 is built from 13 residues. This CDR3 reads CASSQWTGGKLFF. The DNA of the CDR3 is TGTGCCAGCAGTCAATGGACAGGGGGGAAACTGTTTTTT.

The CDR3 DNA sequence: TGTGCCAGCAGTGAACAGGACAGGAGTTTCTACGAGCAGTACTTC. It is translated as CASSEQDRSFYEQYF. The rearrangement uses TRBV2 and TRBJ2-7; the match to TRBD1 covers 7 bases. The germline CDR1 and CDR2 sequences are SNHLY and FYNNEI. This CDR3 has 15 residues. J gave up 3 bases and V 2 bases, and 7 bases lay outside the gene matches.

The chain couples TRBV7-9 to TRBJ1-2; D unresolved. This CDR3 has 15 amino acids. In germline, CDR1 is SEHNR, CDR2 FQNEAQ (reference sequence). Trimming stripped 1 base from V and 3 bases from J, with 12 bases between. The CDR3 DNA sequence: TGTGCCAGCAGCTTAGTAATAGGGAGTGACTATGGCTACACCTTC. This translates into CASSLVIGSDYGYTF.

This clone occurred a few times. The genes are TRBV5-4 and TRBJ1-2; 7 nucleotides match TRBD1. The CDR3 is made up of 14 amino acids. Germline lookup yields CDR1 SGHNT and CDR2 YYREEE (reference sequence). Trimming at V came to 8 bases and at J to 0 bases, leaving 7 bases not matched to a gene. The DNA of the CDR3 is TGTGCCAGTCGACAAGGGGGCCCTAACTATGGCTACACCTTC. Translated, it gives CASRQGGPNYGYTF.

The genes are TRBV6-5 and TRBJ2-3, with 8 positions matching TRBD1. Losses at the gene ends were 2 bases for V and 4 bases for J; bases not matched to a gene: 8. The germline gives CDR1 MNHEY, CDR2 SVGAGI. The length of the CDR3 is 16 residues. CDR3 amino acids: CASSYRTGLIADTQYF. Here the CDR3 DNA reads TGTGCCAGCAGTTACCGGACAGGGTTGATAGCAGATACGCAGTATTTT.

The rearrangement joins TRBV6-5 to TRBJ1-3; D is perhaps TRBD1 (5 bases). The V gene's germline CDR1 is MNHEY and CDR2 SVGAGI. The length of the CDR3 is 14 residues. V lost 6 bases, J lost 0 bases, and 9 bases lay in between. The CDR3 DNA sequence: TGTGCCAGCAGCTACGGGACCTCTGGAAACACCATATATTTT. Amino acids: CASSYGTSGNTIYF.

With respect to this clone: This CDR3 is also generated by other DNA sequences in the sample. The rearrangement links TRBV7-2 to TRBJ1-5, with D possibly matching TRBD1 (5 bases). Trimming pared 2 bases from V and 2 bases from J, leaving 10 bases between. Germline V CDR1 and CDR2: SGHTA, FQGNSA. The CDR3 runs to 15 residues. DNA of the CDR3: TGTGCCAGCAGCTTAACTTGGGGGGGCAATCAGCCCCAGCATTTT. Amino acid sequence: CASSLTWGGNQPQHF.